This note documents a single T cell receptor (beta chain) sequence. This entry belongs to a study of blood T cell repertoires in COVID-19. Study details: T cells, B-cell-depleted T cells, or PBMCs provided the cDNA or gDNA that served as material.

The CDR3 has 15 residues. CDR1 is SNHLY and CDR2 is FYNNEI in the germline V gene. The ends lost 7 bases at V and 6 bases at J; junction bases unmatched: 8. Study processing details: Reference gene primers were amplified, and this amplification served to estimate nucleated cell counts. Data came from immunoSEQ multiplex PCR; TCRdb stores just in-frame clones and leaves some out. The DNA was the basis for D and trimming; V, J and clone size are from that table. The sample lists about 63,000 clones, 76% seen once, with around 50% in the top ten. The sequenced sample was peripheral blood. The receptor was derived from a woman of 80 years or more with acute or convalescent COVID-19. V usage is TRBV2 and J usage is TRBJ1-6; 8 bases are a match to TRBD1. CDR3 bases: TGTGCCAGCACCGACACAGGGGGTACTAATTCACCCCTCCACTTT. Translation: CASTDTGGTNSPLHF.